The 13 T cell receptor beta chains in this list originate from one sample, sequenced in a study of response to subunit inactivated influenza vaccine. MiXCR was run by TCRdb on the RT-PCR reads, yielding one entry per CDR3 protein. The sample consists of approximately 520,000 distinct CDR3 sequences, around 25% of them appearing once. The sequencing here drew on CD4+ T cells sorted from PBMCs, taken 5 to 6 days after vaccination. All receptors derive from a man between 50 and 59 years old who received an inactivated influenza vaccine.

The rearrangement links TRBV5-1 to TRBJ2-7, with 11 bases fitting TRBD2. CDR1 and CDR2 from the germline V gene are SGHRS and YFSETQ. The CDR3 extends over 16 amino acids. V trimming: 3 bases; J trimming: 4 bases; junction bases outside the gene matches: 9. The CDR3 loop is CASSSTSGSRNYEQYF. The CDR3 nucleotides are TGCGCCAGCAGCTCCACTAGCGGGAGCAGAAATTACGAGCAGTACTTC.

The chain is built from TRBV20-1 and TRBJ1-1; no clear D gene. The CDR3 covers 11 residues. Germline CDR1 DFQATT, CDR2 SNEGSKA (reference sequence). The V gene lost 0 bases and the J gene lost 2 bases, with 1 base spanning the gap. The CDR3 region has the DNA TGCAGTGCTAGAGATAACACTGAAGCTTTCTTT. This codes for CSARDNTEAFF.

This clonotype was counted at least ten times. CDR3 in DNA: TGCGCCAGCAGGCAGGAGTACCCTCAGTACTTC. Protein product: CASRQEYPQYF. The genes are TRBV4-3 and TRBJ2-4, with D uncertain. Germline V lookup: CDR1 LGHNA, CDR2 YSLEER. V dropped 6 bases and J dropped 12 bases, with 12 bases sitting between them. The CDR3 is made up of 11 amino acids.

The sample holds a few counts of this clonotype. The CDR3 DNA reads TGCGCCAGCAGCTTGGCCTCAGCGGGAGTCAATGAGCAGTTCTTC. It codes for CASSLASAGVNEQFF. The chain combines TRBV5-1 with TRBJ2-1; the match to TRBD2 covers 8 bases. The V gene end was trimmed by 0 bases and the J gene end by 6 bases; junction bases not matched to a gene: 5. CDR1 and CDR2 from the germline V gene are SGHRS and YFSETQ. The CDR3 totals 15 residues.

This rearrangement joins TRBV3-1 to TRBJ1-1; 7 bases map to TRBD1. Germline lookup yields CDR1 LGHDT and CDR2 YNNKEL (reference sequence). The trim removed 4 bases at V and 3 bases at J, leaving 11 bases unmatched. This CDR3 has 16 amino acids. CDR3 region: CASSLNRGGADTEAFF. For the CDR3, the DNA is TGTGCCAGCAGCCTCAACAGGGGAGGAGCGGACACTGAAGCTTTCTTT.

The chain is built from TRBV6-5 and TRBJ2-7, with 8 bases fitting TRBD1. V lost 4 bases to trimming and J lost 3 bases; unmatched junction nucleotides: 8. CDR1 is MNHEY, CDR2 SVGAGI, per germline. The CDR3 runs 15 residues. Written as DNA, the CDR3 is TGTGCCAGCAGTTTCGACAGGGGTCCGAGCTACGAGCAGTACTTC. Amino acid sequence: CASSFDRGPSYEQYF.

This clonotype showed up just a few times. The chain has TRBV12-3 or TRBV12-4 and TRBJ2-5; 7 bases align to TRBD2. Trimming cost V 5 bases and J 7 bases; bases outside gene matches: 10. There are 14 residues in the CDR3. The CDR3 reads CASSPRGLDGTQYF. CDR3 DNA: TGTGCCAGCAGTCCGCGAGGACTAGACGGGACCCAGTACTTC.

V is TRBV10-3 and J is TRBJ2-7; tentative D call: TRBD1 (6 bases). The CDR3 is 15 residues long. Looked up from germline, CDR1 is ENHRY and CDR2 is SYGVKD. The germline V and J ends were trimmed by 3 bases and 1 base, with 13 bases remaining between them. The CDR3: CAISDFQGRSYEQYF. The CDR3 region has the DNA TGTGCCATCAGTGATTTCCAGGGGCGGTCCTACGAGCAGTACTTC.

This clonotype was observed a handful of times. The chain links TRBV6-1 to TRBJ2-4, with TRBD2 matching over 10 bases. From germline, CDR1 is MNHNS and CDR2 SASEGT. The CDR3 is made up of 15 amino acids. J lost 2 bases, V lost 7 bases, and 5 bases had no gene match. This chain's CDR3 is CASIPTSGSKNIQYF. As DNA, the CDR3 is TGTGCCAGCATTCCGACTAGCGGGTCCAAAAACATTCAGTACTTC.

The CDR3 loop is CASSFSQINEKLFF. In nucleotides, the CDR3 is TGTGCCAGCAGTTTCAGCCAGATTAATGAAAAACTGTTTTTT. The chain carries TRBV12-3 or TRBV12-4 and TRBJ1-4; D not certain. Trimming took off 3 bases at V and 4 bases at J, with 9 bases between the two ends. This CDR3 contains 14 residues.

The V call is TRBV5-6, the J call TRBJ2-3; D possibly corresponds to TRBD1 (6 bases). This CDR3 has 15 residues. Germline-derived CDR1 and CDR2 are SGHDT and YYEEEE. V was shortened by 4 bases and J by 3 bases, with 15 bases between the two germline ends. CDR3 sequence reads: CASSQIQGWTDTQYF. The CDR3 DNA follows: TGTGCCAGCAGCCAGATACAGGGATGGACAGATACGCAGTATTTT. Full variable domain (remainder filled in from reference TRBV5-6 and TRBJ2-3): DAGVTQSPTHLIKTRGQQVTLRCSPKSGHDTVSWYQQALGQGPQFIFQYYEEEERQRGNFPDRFSGHQFPNYSSELNVNALLLGDSALYLCASSQIQGWTDTQYFGPGTRLTVL.

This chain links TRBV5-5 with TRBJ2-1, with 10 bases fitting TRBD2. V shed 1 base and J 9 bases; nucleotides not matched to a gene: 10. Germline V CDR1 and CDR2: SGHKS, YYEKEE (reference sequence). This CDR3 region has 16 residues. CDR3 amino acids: CASSLTSTSGATEQFF. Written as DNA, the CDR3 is TGTGCCAGCAGCTTGACCTCTACTAGCGGGGCGACTGAGCAGTTCTTC.

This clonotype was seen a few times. The CDR3 loop reads CASSQDGEFYEQYF. For the CDR3, the DNA is TGTGCCAGCAGCCAAGATGGAGAGTTCTACGAGCAGTACTTC. The chain recombines TRBV4-2 with TRBJ2-7; D remains unclear. V was pared by 0 bases and J by 3 bases, with 9 bases between. CDR3 length equals 14 residues. Germline values: CDR1 LGHNA, CDR2 YNFKEQ.